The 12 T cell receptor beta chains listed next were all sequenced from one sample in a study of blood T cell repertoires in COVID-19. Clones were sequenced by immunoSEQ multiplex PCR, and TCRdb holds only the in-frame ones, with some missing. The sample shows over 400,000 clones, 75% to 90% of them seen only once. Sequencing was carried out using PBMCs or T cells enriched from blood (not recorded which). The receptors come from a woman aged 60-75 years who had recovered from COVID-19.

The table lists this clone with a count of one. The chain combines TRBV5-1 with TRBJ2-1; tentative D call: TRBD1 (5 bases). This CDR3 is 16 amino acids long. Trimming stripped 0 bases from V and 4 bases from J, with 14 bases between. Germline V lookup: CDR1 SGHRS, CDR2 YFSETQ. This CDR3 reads CASSLAEAGIYNEQFF. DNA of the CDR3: TGCGCCAGCAGCTTGGCTGAGGCAGGGATATACAATGAGCAGTTCTTC.

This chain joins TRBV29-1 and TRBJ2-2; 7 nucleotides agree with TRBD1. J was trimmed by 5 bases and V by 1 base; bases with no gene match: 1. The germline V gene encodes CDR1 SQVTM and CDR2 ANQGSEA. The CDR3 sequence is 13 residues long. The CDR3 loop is CSVEGGQTGELFF. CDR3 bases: TGCAGCGTTGAAGGGGGACAGACCGGGGAGCTGTTTTTT.

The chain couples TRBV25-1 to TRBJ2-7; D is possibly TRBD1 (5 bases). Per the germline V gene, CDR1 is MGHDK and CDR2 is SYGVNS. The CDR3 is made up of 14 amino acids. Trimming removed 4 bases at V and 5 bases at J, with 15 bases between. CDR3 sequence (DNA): TGTGCCAGCAGTGCACCAGGGCTTGGAAACGAGCAGTACGTC. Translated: CASSAPGLGNEQYV.

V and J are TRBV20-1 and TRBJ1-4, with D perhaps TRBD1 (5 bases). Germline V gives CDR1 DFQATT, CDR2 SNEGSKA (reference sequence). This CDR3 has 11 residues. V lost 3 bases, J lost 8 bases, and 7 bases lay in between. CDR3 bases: TGCAGTGCTAGTGACAGAGAAAAACTGTTTTTT. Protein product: CSASDREKLFF.

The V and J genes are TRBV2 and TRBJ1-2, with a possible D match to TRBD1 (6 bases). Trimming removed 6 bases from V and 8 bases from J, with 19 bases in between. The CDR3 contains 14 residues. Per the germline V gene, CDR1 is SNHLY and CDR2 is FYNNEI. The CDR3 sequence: CASRLMGVQGGYTF. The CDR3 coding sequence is TGTGCCAGCAGGCTCATGGGGGTACAGGGAGGCTACACCTTC. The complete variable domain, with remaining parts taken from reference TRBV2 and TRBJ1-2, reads EPEVTQTPSHQVTQMGQEVILRCVPISNHLYFYWYRQILGQKVEFLVSFYNNEISEKSEIFDDQFSVERPDGSNFTLKIRSTKLEDSAMYFCASRLMGVQGGYTFGSGTRLTVV.

The CDR3 here is CAISESKVSGASTDTQYF. The CDR3 DNA follows: TGTGCCATCAGTGAGTCAAAGGTTAGCGGGGCTAGTACAGATACGCAGTATTTT. This chain connects TRBV10-3 to TRBJ2-3; 8 nucleotides match TRBD2. V shed 0 bases, J shed 3 bases, and the junction held 11 bases outside the gene matches. Germline V CDR1 and CDR2: ENHRY, SYGVKD. CDR3 size: 18 residues.

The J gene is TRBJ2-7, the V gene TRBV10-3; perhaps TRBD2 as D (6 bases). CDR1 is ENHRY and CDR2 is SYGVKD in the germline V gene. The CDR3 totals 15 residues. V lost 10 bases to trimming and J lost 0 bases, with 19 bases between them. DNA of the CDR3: TGTGCCAGCAAGGGTAGCGGCTTAACCTCCTACGAGCAGTACTTC. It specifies CASKGSGLTSYEQYF.

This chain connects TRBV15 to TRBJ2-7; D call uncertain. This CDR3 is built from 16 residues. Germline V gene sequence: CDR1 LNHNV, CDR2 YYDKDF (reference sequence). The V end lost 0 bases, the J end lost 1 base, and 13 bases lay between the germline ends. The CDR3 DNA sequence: TGTGCCACCAGCAGAGATAGAAGCAAACGGTCCTACGAGCAGTACTTC. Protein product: CATSRDRSKRSYEQYF.

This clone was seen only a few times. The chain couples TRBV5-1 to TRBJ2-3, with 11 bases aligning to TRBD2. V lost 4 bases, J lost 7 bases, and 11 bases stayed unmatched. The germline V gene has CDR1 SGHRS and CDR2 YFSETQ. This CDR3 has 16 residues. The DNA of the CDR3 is TGCGCCAGCAGCCCATACCTTAGCGGGGGGGCGAATACGCAGTATTTT. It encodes CASSPYLSGGANTQYF.

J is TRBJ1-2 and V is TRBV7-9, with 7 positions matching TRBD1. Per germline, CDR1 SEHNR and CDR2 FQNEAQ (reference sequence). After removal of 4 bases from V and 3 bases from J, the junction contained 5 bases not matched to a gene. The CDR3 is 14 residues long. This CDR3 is CASSSPGTDYGYTF. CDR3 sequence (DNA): TGTGCCAGCAGCTCCCCTGGGACAGACTATGGCTACACCTTC.

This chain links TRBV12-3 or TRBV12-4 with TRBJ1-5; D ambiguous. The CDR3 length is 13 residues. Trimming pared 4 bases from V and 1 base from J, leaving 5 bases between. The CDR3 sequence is CASSWQSNQPQHF. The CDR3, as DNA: TGTGCCAGCAGTTGGCAAAGCAATCAGCCCCAGCATTTT.

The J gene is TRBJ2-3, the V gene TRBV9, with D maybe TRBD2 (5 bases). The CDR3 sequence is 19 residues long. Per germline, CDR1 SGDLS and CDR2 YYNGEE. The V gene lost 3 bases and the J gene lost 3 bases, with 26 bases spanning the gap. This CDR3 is CASSAILEEPYRVTDTQYF. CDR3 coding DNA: TGTGCCAGCAGCGCCATTCTGGAGGAACCGTATCGAGTTACAGATACGCAGTATTTT.